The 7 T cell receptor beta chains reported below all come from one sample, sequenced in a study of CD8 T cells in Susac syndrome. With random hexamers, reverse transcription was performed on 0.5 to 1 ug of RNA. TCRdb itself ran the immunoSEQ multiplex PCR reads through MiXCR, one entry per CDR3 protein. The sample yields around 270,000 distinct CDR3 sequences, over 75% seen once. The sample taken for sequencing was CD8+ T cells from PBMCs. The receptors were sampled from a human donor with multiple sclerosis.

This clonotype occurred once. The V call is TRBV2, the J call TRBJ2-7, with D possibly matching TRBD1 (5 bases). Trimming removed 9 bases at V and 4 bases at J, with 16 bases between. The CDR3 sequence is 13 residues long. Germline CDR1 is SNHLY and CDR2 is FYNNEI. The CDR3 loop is CASISGTGYEQYF. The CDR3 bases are TGTGCCAGTATATCCGGCACAGGTTACGAGCAGTACTTC.

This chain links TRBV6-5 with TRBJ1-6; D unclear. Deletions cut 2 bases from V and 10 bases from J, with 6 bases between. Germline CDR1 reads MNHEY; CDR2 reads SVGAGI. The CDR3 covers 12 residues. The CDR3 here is CASSYHGSPLHF. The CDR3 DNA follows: TGTGCCAGCAGTTACCATGGGTCACCCCTCCACTTT.

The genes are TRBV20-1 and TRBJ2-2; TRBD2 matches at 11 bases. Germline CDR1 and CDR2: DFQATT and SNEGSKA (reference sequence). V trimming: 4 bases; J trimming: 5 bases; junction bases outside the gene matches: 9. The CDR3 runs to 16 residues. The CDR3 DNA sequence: TGCAGTGCTAATTTGGCTAGCGGGGGGTATACCGGGGAGCTGTTTTTT. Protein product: CSANLASGGYTGELFF.

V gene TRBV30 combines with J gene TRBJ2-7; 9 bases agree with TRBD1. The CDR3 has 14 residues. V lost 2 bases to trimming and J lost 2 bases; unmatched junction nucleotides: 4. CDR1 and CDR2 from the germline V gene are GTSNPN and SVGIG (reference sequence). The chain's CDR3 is CAWSSGQGPYEQYF. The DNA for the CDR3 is TGTGCCTGGAGTTCGGGACAGGGACCCTACGAGCAGTACTTC. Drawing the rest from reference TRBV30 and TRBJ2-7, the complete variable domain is SQTIHQWPATLVQPVGSPLSLECTVEGTSNPNLYWYRQAAGRGLQLLFYSVGIGQISSEVPQNLSASRPQDRQFILSSKKLLLSDSGFYLCAWSSGQGPYEQYFGPGTRLTVT.

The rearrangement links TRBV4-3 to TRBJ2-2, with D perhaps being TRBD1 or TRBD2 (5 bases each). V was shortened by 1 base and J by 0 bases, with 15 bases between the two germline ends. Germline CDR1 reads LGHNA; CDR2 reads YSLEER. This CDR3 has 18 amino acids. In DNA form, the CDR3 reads TGCGCCAGCAGCCAAGCCACAGGTGGCGGGTCGAACACCGGGGAGCTGTTTTTT. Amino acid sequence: CASSQATGGGSNTGELFF.

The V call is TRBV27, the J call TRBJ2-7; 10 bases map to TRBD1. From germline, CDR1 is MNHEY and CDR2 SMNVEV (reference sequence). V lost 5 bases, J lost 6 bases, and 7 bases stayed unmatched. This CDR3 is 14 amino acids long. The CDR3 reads CASSPTGGLLEQYF. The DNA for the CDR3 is TGTGCCAGCAGTCCGACAGGGGGCCTACTCGAGCAGTACTTC.

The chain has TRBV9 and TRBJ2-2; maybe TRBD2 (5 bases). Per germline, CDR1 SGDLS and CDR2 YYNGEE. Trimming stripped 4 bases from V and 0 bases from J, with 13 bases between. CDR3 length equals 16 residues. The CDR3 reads CASSSSPGSNTGELFF. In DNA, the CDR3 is TGTGCCAGCAGCTCCTCCCCGGGGTCGAACACCGGGGAGCTGTTTTTT. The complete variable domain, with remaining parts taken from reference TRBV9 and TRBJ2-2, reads DSGVTQTPKHLITATGQRVTLRCSPRSGDLSVYWYQQSLDQGLQFLIQYYNGEERAKGNILERFSAQQFPDLHSELNLSSLELGDSALYFCASSSSPGSNTGELFFGEGSRLTVL.